This T cell receptor (beta chain) was sequenced for a study of T cell responses to AZD1222 COVID-19 vaccine. Study-wide results and limits: Donor demographics were predominantly white British with a female majority; clonal diversity may be underestimated. Spike-specific TCR breadth and depth both grew after two AZD1222 doses. Vaccine-associated CD4 TCRs ranged over spike, dominating at 160-218 and 743-854.

Clones were sequenced by immunoSEQ multiplex PCR, and TCRdb holds only the in-frame ones, with some missing. The sample records about 68,000 clones, about 80% being singletons. A few counts support this clone. Its matching antigen is unknown. The length of the CDR3 is 13 residues. Looked up from germline, CDR1 is MNHEY and CDR2 is SMNVEV (reference sequence). Unmatched junction bases numbered 9, after V lost 9 bases and J lost 4 bases. This material consisted of peripheral blood, taken on day 0 of AZD1222 vaccination. The chain employs TRBV27 and TRBJ2-7; 7 positions match TRBD2. The sequence derives from an adult in good health. The CDR3 region has the DNA TGTGCCAGACCACTTGCGGGAGTTTACGAGCAGTACTTC. It translates to CARPLAGVYEQYF.